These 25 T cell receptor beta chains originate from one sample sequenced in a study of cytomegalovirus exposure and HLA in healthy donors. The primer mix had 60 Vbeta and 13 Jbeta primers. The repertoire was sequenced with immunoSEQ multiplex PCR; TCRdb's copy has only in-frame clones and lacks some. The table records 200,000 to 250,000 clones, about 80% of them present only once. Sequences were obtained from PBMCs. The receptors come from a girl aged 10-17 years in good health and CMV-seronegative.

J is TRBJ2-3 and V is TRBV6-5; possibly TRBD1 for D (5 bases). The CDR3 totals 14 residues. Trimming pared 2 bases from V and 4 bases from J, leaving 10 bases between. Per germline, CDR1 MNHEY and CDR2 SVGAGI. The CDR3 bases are TGTGCCAGCAGTTACACCTCAGGGCCAGATACGCAGTATTTT. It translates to CASSYTSGPDTQYF.

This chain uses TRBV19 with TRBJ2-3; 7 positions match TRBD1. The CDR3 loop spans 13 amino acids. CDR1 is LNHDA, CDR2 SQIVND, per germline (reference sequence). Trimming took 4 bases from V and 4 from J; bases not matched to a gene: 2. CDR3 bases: TGTGCCAGTAGTAACCAGGGGGCAGATACGCAGTATTTT. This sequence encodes CASSNQGADTQYF. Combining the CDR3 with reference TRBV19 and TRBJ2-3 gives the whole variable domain DGGITQSPKYLFRKEGQNVTLSCEQNLNHDAMYWYRQDPGQGLRLIYYSQIVNDFQKGDIAEGYSVSREKKESFPLTVTSAQKNPTAFYLCASSNQGADTQYFGPGTRLTVL.

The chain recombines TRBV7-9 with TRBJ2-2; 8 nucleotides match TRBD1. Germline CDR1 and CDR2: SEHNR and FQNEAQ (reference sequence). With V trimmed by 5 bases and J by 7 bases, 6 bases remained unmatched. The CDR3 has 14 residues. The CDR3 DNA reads TGTGCCAGCAGCCTGACAGGGGATAACGGGGAGCTGTTTTTT. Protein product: CASSLTGDNGELFF.

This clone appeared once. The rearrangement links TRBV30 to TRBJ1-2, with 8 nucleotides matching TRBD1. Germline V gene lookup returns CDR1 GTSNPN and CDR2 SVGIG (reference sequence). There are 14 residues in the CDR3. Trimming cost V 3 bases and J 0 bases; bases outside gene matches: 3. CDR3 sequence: CAWSGQGANYGYTF. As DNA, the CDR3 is TGTGCCTGGAGCGGACAGGGAGCTAACTATGGCTACACCTTC.

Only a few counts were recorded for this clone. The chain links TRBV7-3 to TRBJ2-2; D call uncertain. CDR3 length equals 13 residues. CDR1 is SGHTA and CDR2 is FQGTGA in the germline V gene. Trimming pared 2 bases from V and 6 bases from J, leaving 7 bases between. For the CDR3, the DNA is TGTGCCAGCAGCTTAGGCAGGTCCGGGGAGCTGTTTTTT. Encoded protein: CASSLGRSGELFF.

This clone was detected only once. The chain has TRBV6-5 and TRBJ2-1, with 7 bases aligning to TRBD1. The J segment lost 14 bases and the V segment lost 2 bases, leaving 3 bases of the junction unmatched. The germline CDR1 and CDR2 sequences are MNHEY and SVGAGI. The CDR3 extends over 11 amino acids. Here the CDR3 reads CASSYGTVKFF. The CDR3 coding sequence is TGTGCCAGCAGTTACGGGACAGTAAAGTTCTTC.

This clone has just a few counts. CDR3 amino acids: CASSRAHLSGNTIYF. The CDR3 DNA is TGTGCCAGTAGTAGGGCCCACCTCTCTGGAAACACCATATATTTT. The chain combines TRBV19 with TRBJ1-3; D gene uncertain. The CDR3 is 15 residues long. V was trimmed by 4 bases and J by 0 bases, leaving 10 bases between them. In germline, CDR1 is LNHDA, CDR2 SQIVND (reference sequence).

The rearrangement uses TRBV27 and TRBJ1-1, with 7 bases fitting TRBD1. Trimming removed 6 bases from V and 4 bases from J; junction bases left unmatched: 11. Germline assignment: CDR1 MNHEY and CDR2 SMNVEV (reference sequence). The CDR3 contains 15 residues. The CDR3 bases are TGTGCCAGCAGGCCTATCGGGGCAGGGGGCACTGAAGCTTTCTTT. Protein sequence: CASRPIGAGGTEAFF.

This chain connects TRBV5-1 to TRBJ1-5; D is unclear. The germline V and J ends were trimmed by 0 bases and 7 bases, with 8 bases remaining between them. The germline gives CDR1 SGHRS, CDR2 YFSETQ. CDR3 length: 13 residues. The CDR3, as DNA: TGCGCCAGCAGCTTGGGAGACAACCAGCCCCAGCATTTT. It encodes CASSLGDNQPQHF.

The CDR3 spells CSAVRETQYF. CDR3 nucleotide sequence: TGCAGTGCGGTGCGGGAGACCCAGTACTTC. The V and J genes are TRBV20-1 and TRBJ2-5, with D uncertain. The germline gives CDR1 DFQATT, CDR2 SNEGSKA (reference sequence). V was cut by 6 bases and J by 5 bases, with 7 bases left in between. The CDR3 totals 10 residues.

CDR3 amino acids: CSAARYEQFF. The DNA for the CDR3 is TGCAGTGCTGCTAGGTATGAGCAGTTCTTC. J is TRBJ2-1 and V is TRBV20-1; D is unclear. There are 10 residues in the CDR3. Germline V gives CDR1 DFQATT, CDR2 SNEGSKA (reference sequence). With 5 bases removed from V and 8 bases from J, the gap between germline ends came to 7 bases.

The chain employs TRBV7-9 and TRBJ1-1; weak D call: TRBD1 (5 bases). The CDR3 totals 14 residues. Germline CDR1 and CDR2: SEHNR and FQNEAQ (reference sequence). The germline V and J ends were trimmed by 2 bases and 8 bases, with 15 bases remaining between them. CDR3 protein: CASSLLSQGPEAFF. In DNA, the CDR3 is TGTGCCAGCAGCTTATTATCGCAGGGCCCAGAAGCTTTCTTT.

CDR3 nucleotides: TGTGCCAGCAGCTTGGACAGGGGGACGAACACTGAAGCTTTCTTT. Protein product: CASSLDRGTNTEAFF. The chain carries TRBV7-8 and TRBJ1-1; 10 bases match TRBD1. The length of the CDR3 is 15 residues. CDR1 and CDR2 (germline): SGHVS, FQNEAQ. The V segment lost 3 bases and the J segment 1 base; nucleotides outside the gene matches: 2.

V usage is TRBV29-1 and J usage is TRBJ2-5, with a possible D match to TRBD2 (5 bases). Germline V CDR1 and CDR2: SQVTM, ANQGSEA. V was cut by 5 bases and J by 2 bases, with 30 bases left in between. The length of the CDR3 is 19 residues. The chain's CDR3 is CSVTHAGPSLGSQQETQYF. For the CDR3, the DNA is TGCAGCGTTACCCACGCCGGCCCTAGCCTCGGGTCACAACAAGAGACCCAGTACTTC.

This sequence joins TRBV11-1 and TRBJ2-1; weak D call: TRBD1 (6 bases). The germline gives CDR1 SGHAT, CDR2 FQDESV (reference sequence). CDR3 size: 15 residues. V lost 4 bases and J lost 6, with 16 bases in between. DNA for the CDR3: TGTGCCAGCAGCTCGCGACAGGAGTATTCCAATGAGCAGTTCTTC. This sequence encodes CASSSRQEYSNEQFF.

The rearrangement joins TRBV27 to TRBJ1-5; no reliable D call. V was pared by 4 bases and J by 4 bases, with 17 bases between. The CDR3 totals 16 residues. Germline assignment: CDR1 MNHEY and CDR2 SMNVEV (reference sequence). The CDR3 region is CASSSTRVVGNQPQHF. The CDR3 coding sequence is TGTGCCAGCAGTTCAACGAGGGTGGTGGGTAATCAGCCCCAGCATTTT.

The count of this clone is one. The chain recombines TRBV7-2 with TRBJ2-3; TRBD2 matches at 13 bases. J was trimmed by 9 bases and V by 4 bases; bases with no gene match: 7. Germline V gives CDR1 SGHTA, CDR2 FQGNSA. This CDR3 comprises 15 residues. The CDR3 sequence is CASSSGLAGDYTQYF. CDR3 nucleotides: TGTGCCAGCAGCTCCGGACTAGCGGGGGATTACACGCAGTATTTT. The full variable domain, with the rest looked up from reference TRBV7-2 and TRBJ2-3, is GAGVSQSPSNKVTEKGKDVELRCDPISGHTALYWYRQSLGQGLEFLIYFQGNSAPDKSGLPSDRFSAERTGGSVSTLTIQRTQQEDSAVYLCASSSGLAGDYTQYFGPGTRLTVL.

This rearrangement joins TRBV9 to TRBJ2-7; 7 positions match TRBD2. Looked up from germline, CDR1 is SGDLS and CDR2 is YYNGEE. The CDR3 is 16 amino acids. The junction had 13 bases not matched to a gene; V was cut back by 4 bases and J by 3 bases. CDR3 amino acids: CASSTSASGTYYEQYF. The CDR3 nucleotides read TGTGCCAGCAGCACCTCCGCAAGCGGGACCTACTACGAGCAGTACTTC.

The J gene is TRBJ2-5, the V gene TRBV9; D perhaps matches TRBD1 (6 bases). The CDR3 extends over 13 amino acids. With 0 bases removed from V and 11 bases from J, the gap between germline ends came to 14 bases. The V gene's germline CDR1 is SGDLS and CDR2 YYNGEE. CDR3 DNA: TGTGCCAGCAGCGTAGTCCCTACAGGGATGCAGTACTTC. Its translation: CASSVVPTGMQYF.

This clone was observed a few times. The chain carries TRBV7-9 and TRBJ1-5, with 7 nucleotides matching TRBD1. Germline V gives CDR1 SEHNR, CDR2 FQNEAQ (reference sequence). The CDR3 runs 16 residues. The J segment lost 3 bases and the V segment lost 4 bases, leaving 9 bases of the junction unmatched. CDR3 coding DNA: TGTGCCAGCAGCTCGGACAGGAGTATGGTCAATCAGCCCCAGCATTTT. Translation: CASSSDRSMVNQPQHF.

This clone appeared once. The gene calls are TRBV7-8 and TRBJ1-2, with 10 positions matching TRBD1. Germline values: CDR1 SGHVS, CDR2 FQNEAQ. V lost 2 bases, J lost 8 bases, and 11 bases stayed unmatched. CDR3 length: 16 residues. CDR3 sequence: CASSLMGPTGGRGYTF. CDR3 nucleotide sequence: TGTGCCAGCAGCTTAATGGGGCCGACAGGGGGCCGAGGCTACACCTTC.

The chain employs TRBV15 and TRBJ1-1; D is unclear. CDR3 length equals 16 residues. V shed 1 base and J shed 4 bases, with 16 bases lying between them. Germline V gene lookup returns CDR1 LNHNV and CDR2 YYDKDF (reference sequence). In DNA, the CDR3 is TGTGCCACCAGCAGAGTTAAGACGGAGGGAGCCACTGAAGCTTTCTTT. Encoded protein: CATSRVKTEGATEAFF.

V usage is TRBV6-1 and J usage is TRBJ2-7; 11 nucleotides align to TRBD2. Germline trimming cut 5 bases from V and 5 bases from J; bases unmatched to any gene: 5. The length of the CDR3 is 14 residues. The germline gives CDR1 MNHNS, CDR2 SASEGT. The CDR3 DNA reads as TGTGCCAGCAGTTTTAGCGGGAGGGCCAACGAGCAGTACTTC. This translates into CASSFSGRANEQYF.

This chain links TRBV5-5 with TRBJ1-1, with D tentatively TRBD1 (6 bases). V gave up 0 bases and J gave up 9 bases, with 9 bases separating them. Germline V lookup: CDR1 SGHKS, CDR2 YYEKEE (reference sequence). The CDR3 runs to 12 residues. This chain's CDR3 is CASSLGDRKAFF. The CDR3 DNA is TGTGCCAGCAGCTTGGGTGACAGGAAAGCTTTCTTT.

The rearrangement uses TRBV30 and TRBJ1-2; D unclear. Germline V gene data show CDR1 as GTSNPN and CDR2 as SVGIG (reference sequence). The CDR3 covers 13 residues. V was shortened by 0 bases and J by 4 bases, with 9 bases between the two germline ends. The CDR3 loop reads CAWSVQTVYGYTF. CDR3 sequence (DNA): TGTGCCTGGAGTGTACAGACGGTCTATGGCTACACCTTC.